The rows below give T cell receptor beta chains drawn from one sample of a study of cytomegalovirus exposure and HLA in healthy donors. Here immunoSEQ multiplex PCR was the method, and the copy in TCRdb shows in-frame clones only, minus some. Of 150,000 to 160,000 clones in the sample, around 84% are singletons; the top ten hold approximately 2%. Sample: PBMCs. The receptor set was obtained from a human donor in good health. Both conserved end residues are part of each CDR3. The D gene is left open where the match is weak.

d_call,j_call,v_call,cdr3_nt,cdr3_aa
-,TRBJ1-6,TRBV7-9,TGTGCCAGCAGCTTAAACGGCGGAAATTCACCCCTCCACTTT,CASSLNGGNSPLHF
-,TRBJ2-3,TRBV27,TGTGCCAGCAGTTTAACAGGGAGCACAGATACGCAGTATTTT,CASSLTGSTDTQYF
-,TRBJ2-3,TRBV28,TGTGCCAGCAGGGAATCAGAGGTTTTTACAGATACGCAGTATTTT,CASRESEVFTDTQYF
-,TRBJ1-1,TRBV27,TGTGCCAGCAGTTTACTTGCGGGTGAAGCTTTCTTT,CASSLLAGEAFF
TRBD1,TRBJ2-1,TRBV19,TGTGCCAGTAGCCCTACAGGGGGCAATTACAATGAGCAGTTCTTC,CASSPTGGNYNEQFF
-,TRBJ1-2,TRBV6-4,TGTGCCAGCAGAGCTACGGGGGGCGGTAACTATGGCTACACCTTC,CASRATGGGNYGYTF
-,TRBJ2-1,TRBV5-1,TGCGCCAGCAGCTTGAGGGGGCAGGCTGGCTTAGCGGAGGTGTACAATGAGCAGTTCTTC,CASSLRGQAGLAEVYNEQFF
-,TRBJ2-6,TRBV7-9,TGTGCCAGCAGCCCTCAGACTATGGTTAGCTCTGGGGCCAACGTCCTGACTTTC,CASSPQTMVSSGANVLTF
-,TRBJ2-7,TRBV27,TGTGCCAGCAGTTTAGGAAGAGGTCAGAATTACTACGAGCAGTACTTC,CASSLGRGQNYYEQYF
TRBD2,TRBJ2-1,TRBV19,TGTGCCAGTAGTATAATACCAGGACTAGCGGGACCTTCCTACAATGAGCAGTTCTTC,CASSIIPGLAGPSYNEQFF